This T cell receptor (beta chain) was found in a study of T cell responses to AZD1222 COVID-19 vaccine. The method was immunoSEQ multiplex PCR; TCRdb's version includes in-frame clones alone and lacks a portion of them. The sample has under 80,000 clones; approximately 85% are singletons. Study results and caveats: Researchers took repertoire samples only after the peak T cell response had come. Targeting of unmutated variant regions was reportedly seen in nearly half of spike-specific TCRs. Females outnumbered males among donors, who were mostly white British; clonal diversity was possibly underestimated.

Trimming left V 1 base short and J 3 bases short, with 7 bases between. The CDR3 is 13 residues long. Germline CDR1 GTSNPN, CDR2 SVGIG (reference sequence). With respect to this clone: Its specificity is not known.

The J gene is TRBJ2-1, the V gene TRBV30, with a weak D call TRBD2 (5 bases). The receptor was derived from an adult in good health. Source: peripheral blood, taken on day 0 of MenACWY control vaccination. CDR3 in DNA: TGTGCCTGGAGTGGAGGGAACTACAATGAGCAGTTCTTC. Residues: CAWSGGNYNEQFF.